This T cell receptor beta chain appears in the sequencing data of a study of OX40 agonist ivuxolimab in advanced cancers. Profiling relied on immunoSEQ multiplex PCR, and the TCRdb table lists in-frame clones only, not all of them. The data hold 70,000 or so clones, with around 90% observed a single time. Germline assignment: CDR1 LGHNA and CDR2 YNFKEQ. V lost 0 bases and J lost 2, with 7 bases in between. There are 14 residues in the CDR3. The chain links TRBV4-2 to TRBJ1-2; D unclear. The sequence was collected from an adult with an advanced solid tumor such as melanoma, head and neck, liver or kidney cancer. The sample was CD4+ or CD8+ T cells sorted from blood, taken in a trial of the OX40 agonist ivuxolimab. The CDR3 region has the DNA TGTGCCAGCAGCCAAGAGAAGGGCAACTATGGCTACACCTTC. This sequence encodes CASSQEKGNYGYTF.